The rows below give T cell receptor beta chains drawn from one sample of a study of blood T cell repertoires in COVID-19. The method was immunoSEQ multiplex PCR; TCRdb's version includes in-frame clones alone and lacks a portion of them. The profile shows fewer than 400,000 clones, 90% to 95% of them singletons. Specimen: PBMCs or T cells enriched from blood (not recorded which). The origin of the receptors is a woman aged 25-40 years who had been exposed to COVID-19. Each CDR3 is given with its conserved first and last residue. D genes are given only for firm matches. Where a row states a size, it is once, few, many or the class of an expanded clone; other rows omit it.

d_gene,len,j_gene,abundance,v_gene,CDR3nt,CDR3aa
TRBD2,18,TRBJ2-3,NA,TRBV7-8,TGTGCCAGCAGCAAAGGGACTAGACAACGGTACGGCACAGATACGCAGTATTTT,CASSKGTRQRYGTDTQYF
NA,14,TRBJ1-1,NA,TRBV30,TGTGCCTGGAGCTTGTTAGGAGATAACACTGAAGCTTTCTTT,CAWSLLGDNTEAFF
TRBD1,15,TRBJ1-2,NA,TRBV5-1,TGCGCCAGCAGCCCAGGGCTGGGACAGCGTACAGGCTACACCTTC,CASSPGLGQRTGYTF
NA,15,TRBJ1-5,few,TRBV27,TGTGCCAGCAGTTTATCCGGCTGGGGCGGTCAGCCCCAGCATTTT,CASSLSGWGGQPQHF
NA,14,TRBJ2-6,NA,TRBV29-1,TGCAGCGTTGAGTTGGCTAGCGTGCCCAACGTCCTGACTTTC,CSVELASVPNVLTF
NA,15,TRBJ2-1,NA,TRBV5-1,TGCGCCAGCAGCTTGGGGGGGCGTAGGGTAAATGAGCAGTTCTTC,CASSLGGRRVNEQFF
NA,12,TRBJ1-2,NA,TRBV3-1/TRBV3-2,TGTGCCAGCAGCCCCCCGGGGTATGGCTACACCTTC,CASSPPGYGYTF
NA,15,TRBJ1-1,NA,TRBV3-1/TRBV3-2,TGTGCCAGCAGCCAAGATCCCAGGGTGGATGCTGAAGCTTTCTTT,CASSQDPRVDAEAFF
TRBD1,14,TRBJ1-6,once,TRBV29-1,TGCAGCGCCAGGACAGGGCTTGCTAATTCACCCCTCCACTTT,CSARTGLANSPLHF
NA,13,TRBJ2-2,NA,TRBV6-5,TGTGCCAGCAGTCCACAGCACACCGGGGAGCTGTTTTTT,CASSPQHTGELFF
NA,15,TRBJ1-4,NA,TRBV18,TGTGCCAGCTCACCACGTCAGGCTATCGATGAAAAACTGTTTTTT,CASSPRQAIDEKLFF
NA,13,TRBJ1-2,NA,TRBV28,TGTGCCAGCAGTTTCCCAGGGCGCTATGGCTACACCTTC,CASSFPGRYGYTF
TRBD2,17,TRBJ2-2,NA,TRBV5-6,TGTGCCAGCAGCTCGAGCGGGCTAGCGGATAACACCGGGGAGCTGTTTTTT,CASSSSGLADNTGELFF
TRBD1,13,TRBJ1-1,NA,TRBV20-1,TGCAGTGCCAGTCGCGCAGGGGGCGCGACTGCTTTCTTT,CSASRAGGATAFF
NA,19,TRBJ1-6,NA,TRBV6-1,TGTGCCAGCAGTGAAAGGAACAGGTGGCCTATCTCCTATAATTCACCCCTCCACTTT,CASSERNRWPISYNSPLHF
NA,16,TRBJ1-2,NA,TRBV12-1,TGTGCCAGCAGCTTCAAACAGGGGGAACGGTACTATGGCTACACCTTC,CASSFKQGERYYGYTF
TRBD1,14,TRBJ1-5,NA,TRBV19,TGTGCCAGTAGTCACAGGGGTAGCAATCAGCCCCAGCATTTT,CASSHRGSNQPQHF
NA,13,TRBJ1-3,NA,TRBV2,TGTGCCAGCACCACCCCCCAGGGTGACACCATATATTTT,CASTTPQGDTIYF
NA,15,TRBJ1-6,NA,TRBV28,TGTGCCAGCAGTTTATACGGCAGGGGATGGTCACCCCTCCACTTT,CASSLYGRGWSPLHF
NA,14,TRBJ2-2,NA,TRBV6-5,TGTGCCAGCAGTTACGTATGGAACACCGGGGAGCTGTTTTTT,CASSYVWNTGELFF
TRBD2,15,TRBJ2-3,NA,TRBV7-9,TGTGCCAGCAGCCGTAGCGGGGGGCTCACAGATACGCAGTATTTT,CASSRSGGLTDTQYF
NA,13,TRBJ2-7,NA,TRBV6-5,TGTGCCACTCGTCCCGGGTTCTTTTACGAGCAGTACTTC,CATRPGFFYEQYF
TRBD1,14,TRBJ2-7,NA,TRBV5-4,TGTGCCACCGCGCAAGGGGGCGTATCTGGTGAGCAGTACTTC,CATAQGGVSGEQYF
NA,14,TRBJ1-1,NA,TRBV12-5,TGTGCTAGTGGTCCACACAGCGGGTCCACTGAAGCTTTCTTT,CASGPHSGSTEAFF
TRBD1,15,TRBJ1-4,once,TRBV4-3,TGCGCCAGCAGCCATCGACGGGACAGGGCGGAAAAACTGTTTTTT,CASSHRRDRAEKLFF
TRBD2,14,TRBJ2-7,NA,TRBV5-1,TGCGCCAGCAGAGTTAGCGGGGGGGCTTACGAGCAGTACTTC,CASRVSGGAYEQYF
NA,14,TRBJ2-7,NA,TRBV6-1,TGTGCCAGCAGTGAATACTTCCCCCCCCACGAGCAGTACTTC,CASSEYFPPHEQYF
NA,13,TRBJ1-1,NA,TRBV13,TGTGCCAGCAGCTTAGGAGGGGCCACTGAAGCTTTCTTT,CASSLGGATEAFF
TRBD1,15,TRBJ2-5,NA,TRBV19,TGTGCCAGTAGTATTCGGACAGGGGGCCAAGAGACCCAGTACTTC,CASSIRTGGQETQYF
TRBD1,19,TRBJ1-2,few,TRBV5-1,TGCGCCAGCAGCTTGGAAACCGGGACAGGTTTTACAGTGGGCTATGGCTACACCTTC,CASSLETGTGFTVGYGYTF
TRBD2,18,TRBJ2-7,once,TRBV4-2,TGTGCCAGCAGCCAAGATAGGACTAGCGGGGGCCCCCACTACGAGCAGTACTTC,CASSQDRTSGGPHYEQYF
NA,14,TRBJ2-7,NA,TRBV7-8,TGTGCCAGCAGCTTAAGGGGGGGAAACTACGAGCAGTACTTC,CASSLRGGNYEQYF
NA,15,TRBJ1-1,NA,TRBV29-1,TGCAGCGCCACGGGACACTCCGAGGGGTACACTGAAGCTTTCTTT,CSATGHSEGYTEAFF
TRBD1,17,TRBJ2-2,once,TRBV6-2/TRBV6-3,TGTGCCAGCAGTTATCCGGGACAGGGGGCGCAAGTCGGGGAGCTGTTTTTT,CASSYPGQGAQVGELFF
TRBD1,14,TRBJ1-1,NA,TRBV4-1,TGCGCCAGCAGCCTTTCGGACAGGCGGACTGAAGCTTTCTTT,CASSLSDRRTEAFF
NA,15,TRBJ1-3,NA,TRBV5-6,TGTGCCAGCGCCCGACGGAGGGTTTCTGGAAACACCATATATTTT,CASARRRVSGNTIYF
TRBD1,16,TRBJ1-2,NA,TRBV4-1,TGCGCCAGCAGCCCACTGATAAGACAGGGCGACTATGGCTACACCTTC,CASSPLIRQGDYGYTF